This T cell receptor (beta chain) stems from a study of cytomegalovirus exposure and HLA in healthy donors. Whole-study findings and limits: A link between a missense DCLRE1C variant and TCR beta V- and J-gene trimming emerged from a later analysis. Some TCR beta chains (over 150 of them) were listed as cytomegalovirus-associated. Most TCR beta V segments were productive about 87% or about 30% of the time in an earlier analysis.

This CDR3 is 12 amino acids long. V gave up 6 bases and J gave up 0 bases, with 6 bases separating them. Per germline, CDR1 SEHNR and CDR2 FQNEAQ (reference sequence). This cohort consisted of healthy bone marrow donors. Both 60 Vbeta primers and 13 Jbeta primers went into the PCR. Sequenced by immunoSEQ multiplex PCR; TCRdb stores in-frame clones only, minus some. Among some 170,000 clones listed, just over 70% were seen once. For this clone: The antigen is not known. Distinct nucleotide sequences in the sample also encode this CDR3.

This receptor was taken from a human donor in good health. The sequenced sample was PBMCs. The J gene is TRBJ2-7, the V gene TRBV7-9, with D uncertain. The CDR3 region has the DNA TGTGCCAGCAGTAGGAGCTCCTACGAGCAGTACTTC. Protein sequence: CASSRSSYEQYF.